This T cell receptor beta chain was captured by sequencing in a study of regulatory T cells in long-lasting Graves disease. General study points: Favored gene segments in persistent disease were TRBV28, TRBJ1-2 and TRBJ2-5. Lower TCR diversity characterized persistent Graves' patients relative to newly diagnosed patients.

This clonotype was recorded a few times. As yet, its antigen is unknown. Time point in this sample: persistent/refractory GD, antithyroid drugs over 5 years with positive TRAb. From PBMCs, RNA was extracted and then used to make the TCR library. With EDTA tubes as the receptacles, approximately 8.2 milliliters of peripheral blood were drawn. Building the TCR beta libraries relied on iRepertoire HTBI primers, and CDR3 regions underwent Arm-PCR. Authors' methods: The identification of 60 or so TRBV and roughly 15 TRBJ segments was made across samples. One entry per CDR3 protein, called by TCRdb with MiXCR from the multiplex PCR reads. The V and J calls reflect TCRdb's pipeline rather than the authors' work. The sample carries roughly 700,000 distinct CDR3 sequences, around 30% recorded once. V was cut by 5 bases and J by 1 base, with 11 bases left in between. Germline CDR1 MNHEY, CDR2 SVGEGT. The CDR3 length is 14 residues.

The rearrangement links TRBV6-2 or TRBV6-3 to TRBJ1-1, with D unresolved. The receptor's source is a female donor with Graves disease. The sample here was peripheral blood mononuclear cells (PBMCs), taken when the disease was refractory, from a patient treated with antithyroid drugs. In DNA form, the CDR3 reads TGTGCCAGCAGTGAAGCCCCCCCGAACACTGAAGCTTTCTTT. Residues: CASSEAPPNTEAFF.